The next 13 T cell receptor beta chains were all read from a single sample in a study of technical replicates of blood from a few donors. The data were produced by immunoSEQ multiplex PCR, yet TCRdb's version contains in-frame clones alone and is incomplete. The sample records about 85,000 clones, roughly 94% being singletons. What was sequenced was T cells isolated from PBMCs. These TCRs come from a human donor in good health.

A single count supports this clone. The chain is built from TRBV7-8 and TRBJ1-1, with 8 nucleotides matching TRBD1. The V gene's germline CDR1 is SGHVS and CDR2 FQNEAQ. This CDR3 is built from 16 residues. The ends lost 3 bases at V and 5 bases at J; junction bases unmatched: 11. This CDR3 is CASSFFPIRGRTEAFF. For the CDR3, the DNA is TGTGCCAGCAGCTTTTTTCCTATCAGGGGGCGAACTGAAGCTTTCTTT.

The CDR3 sequence: CASSRLPEEEQYF. CDR3 in DNA: TGCGCCAGCAGCCGCCTCCCCGAGGAAGAGCAGTACTTC. The V call is TRBV4-1, the J call TRBJ2-7; D gene uncertain. This CDR3 contains 13 residues. The germline V gene encodes CDR1 MGHRA and CDR2 YSYEKL. The V end lost 4 bases, the J end lost 7 bases, and 14 bases lay between the germline ends.

This chain uses TRBV6-6 with TRBJ2-3; perhaps TRBD1 as D (6 bases). V lost 6 bases to trimming and J lost 5 bases, with 12 bases between them. The CDR3 totals 13 residues. Per the germline V gene, CDR1 is MNHNY and CDR2 is SVGAGI (reference sequence). The CDR3 region is CASRNRDQDTQYF. The DNA of the CDR3 is TGTGCCAGCAGAAACAGGGACCAAGATACGCAGTATTTT.

V usage is TRBV5-1 and J usage is TRBJ2-7; 14 bases fit TRBD2. This CDR3 spans 15 amino acids. J was trimmed by 4 bases and V by 4 bases; bases with no gene match: 4. The germline CDR1 and CDR2 sequences are SGHRS and YFSETQ. In DNA, the CDR3 is TGCGCCAGCAGCCCGGGGACTAGCGGGGGATACGAGCAGTACTTC. It is translated as CASSPGTSGGYEQYF.

The chain links TRBV2 to TRBJ2-7; 14 bases align to TRBD2. The CDR3 length is 15 residues. CDR1 is SNHLY, CDR2 FYNNEI, per germline. After removal of 6 bases from V and 3 bases from J, the junction contained 4 bases not matched to a gene. In DNA form, the CDR3 reads TGTGCCAGCAGCGGGACTAGCGGGAGTAGCTACGAGCAGTACTTC. Translation: CASSGTSGSSYEQYF.

The rearrangement joins TRBV19 to TRBJ1-1, with TRBD1 as a possible D gene (5 bases). The CDR3 extends over 15 amino acids. Trimming took 1 base from V and 3 from J, leaving 12 bases between them. Germline V gives CDR1 LNHDA, CDR2 SQIVND (reference sequence). Here the CDR3 reads CASSIGGGADTEAFF. The CDR3 DNA reads as TGTGCCAGTAGTATAGGGGGAGGGGCGGACACTGAAGCTTTCTTT.

V usage is TRBV9 and J usage is TRBJ1-4; possible D gene TRBD1, 6 bases. Trimming stripped 0 bases from V and 7 bases from J, with 13 bases between. This CDR3 region has 15 residues. Looked up from germline, CDR1 is SGDLS and CDR2 is YYNGEE. The CDR3 nucleotides read TGTGCCAGCAGCGTAGATGGACAGCCACCTGAAAAACTGTTTTTT. This translates into CASSVDGQPPEKLFF.

This rearrangement joins TRBV5-7 to TRBJ2-7, with D possibly TRBD2 on 7 matching bases. TRBV5-7 is recorded as an ORF, its role being uncertain. CDR3 length equals 18 residues. Trimming shortened V by 1 base and J by 0 bases, and 20 bases separated the two germline ends. CDR3 in DNA: TGTGCCAGCAGCTTGAGGTCTGGGTGGGAGGGGGTCTCCTACGAGCAGTACTTC. Its translation is CASSLRSGWEGVSYEQYF.

Of note for this clone: The germline gene is not matched at one end of the junction; a read error may be the cause. The V call is TRBV13, the J call TRBJ1-1; D is unresolved. Germline V gene lookup returns CDR1 PRHDT and CDR2 FYEKMQ (reference sequence). The CDR3 loop spans 13 amino acids. The DNA of the CDR3 is TGTGCCAGCAGCGCACGCTCAGTCGGTGGGCTTTCTTTT. Protein: CASSARSVGGLSF.

The chain recombines TRBV15 with TRBJ2-1, with 7 bases that match TRBD2. Per the germline V gene, CDR1 is LNHNV and CDR2 is YYDKDF (reference sequence). Trimming at V came to 10 bases and at J to 0 bases, leaving 21 bases not matched to a gene. The CDR3 totals 19 residues. The CDR3 DNA follows: TGTGCCATCCCGGCTGGGGGAGGGAAAGCCTTGGGCTCCTACAATGAGCAGTTCTTC. It encodes CAIPAGGGKALGSYNEQFF.

The V and J genes are TRBV5-1 and TRBJ2-7; D possibly corresponds to TRBD1 (6 bases). Germline values: CDR1 SGHRS, CDR2 YFSETQ. The length of the CDR3 is 12 residues. The V end was cut by 2 bases, the J end by 7 bases, with 10 bases between. The CDR3 region has the DNA TGCGCCAGCAGCTTTCGGACAGCTGAGCAGTACTTC. It encodes CASSFRTAEQYF.

This chain links TRBV2 with TRBJ1-1; a weak D match, TRBD1 (5 bases). Trimming cost V 8 bases and J 4 bases, with 17 bases left between them. This CDR3 is 14 amino acids long. The germline gives CDR1 SNHLY, CDR2 FYNNEI. DNA of the CDR3: TGTGCCAGCTTAGGGCAGAGGAGGGGCACTGAAGCTTTCTTT. Translating gives CASLGQRRGTEAFF.

J is TRBJ2-7 and V is TRBV28; 9 nucleotides line up with TRBD1. There are 14 residues in the CDR3. V was clipped by 6 bases and J by 2 bases; unmatched bases: 5. Germline V gene sequence: CDR1 MDHEN, CDR2 SYDVKM. This CDR3 reads CASRQGTGTYEQYF. As DNA, the CDR3 is TGTGCCAGCAGACAAGGGACAGGGACCTACGAGCAGTACTTC.